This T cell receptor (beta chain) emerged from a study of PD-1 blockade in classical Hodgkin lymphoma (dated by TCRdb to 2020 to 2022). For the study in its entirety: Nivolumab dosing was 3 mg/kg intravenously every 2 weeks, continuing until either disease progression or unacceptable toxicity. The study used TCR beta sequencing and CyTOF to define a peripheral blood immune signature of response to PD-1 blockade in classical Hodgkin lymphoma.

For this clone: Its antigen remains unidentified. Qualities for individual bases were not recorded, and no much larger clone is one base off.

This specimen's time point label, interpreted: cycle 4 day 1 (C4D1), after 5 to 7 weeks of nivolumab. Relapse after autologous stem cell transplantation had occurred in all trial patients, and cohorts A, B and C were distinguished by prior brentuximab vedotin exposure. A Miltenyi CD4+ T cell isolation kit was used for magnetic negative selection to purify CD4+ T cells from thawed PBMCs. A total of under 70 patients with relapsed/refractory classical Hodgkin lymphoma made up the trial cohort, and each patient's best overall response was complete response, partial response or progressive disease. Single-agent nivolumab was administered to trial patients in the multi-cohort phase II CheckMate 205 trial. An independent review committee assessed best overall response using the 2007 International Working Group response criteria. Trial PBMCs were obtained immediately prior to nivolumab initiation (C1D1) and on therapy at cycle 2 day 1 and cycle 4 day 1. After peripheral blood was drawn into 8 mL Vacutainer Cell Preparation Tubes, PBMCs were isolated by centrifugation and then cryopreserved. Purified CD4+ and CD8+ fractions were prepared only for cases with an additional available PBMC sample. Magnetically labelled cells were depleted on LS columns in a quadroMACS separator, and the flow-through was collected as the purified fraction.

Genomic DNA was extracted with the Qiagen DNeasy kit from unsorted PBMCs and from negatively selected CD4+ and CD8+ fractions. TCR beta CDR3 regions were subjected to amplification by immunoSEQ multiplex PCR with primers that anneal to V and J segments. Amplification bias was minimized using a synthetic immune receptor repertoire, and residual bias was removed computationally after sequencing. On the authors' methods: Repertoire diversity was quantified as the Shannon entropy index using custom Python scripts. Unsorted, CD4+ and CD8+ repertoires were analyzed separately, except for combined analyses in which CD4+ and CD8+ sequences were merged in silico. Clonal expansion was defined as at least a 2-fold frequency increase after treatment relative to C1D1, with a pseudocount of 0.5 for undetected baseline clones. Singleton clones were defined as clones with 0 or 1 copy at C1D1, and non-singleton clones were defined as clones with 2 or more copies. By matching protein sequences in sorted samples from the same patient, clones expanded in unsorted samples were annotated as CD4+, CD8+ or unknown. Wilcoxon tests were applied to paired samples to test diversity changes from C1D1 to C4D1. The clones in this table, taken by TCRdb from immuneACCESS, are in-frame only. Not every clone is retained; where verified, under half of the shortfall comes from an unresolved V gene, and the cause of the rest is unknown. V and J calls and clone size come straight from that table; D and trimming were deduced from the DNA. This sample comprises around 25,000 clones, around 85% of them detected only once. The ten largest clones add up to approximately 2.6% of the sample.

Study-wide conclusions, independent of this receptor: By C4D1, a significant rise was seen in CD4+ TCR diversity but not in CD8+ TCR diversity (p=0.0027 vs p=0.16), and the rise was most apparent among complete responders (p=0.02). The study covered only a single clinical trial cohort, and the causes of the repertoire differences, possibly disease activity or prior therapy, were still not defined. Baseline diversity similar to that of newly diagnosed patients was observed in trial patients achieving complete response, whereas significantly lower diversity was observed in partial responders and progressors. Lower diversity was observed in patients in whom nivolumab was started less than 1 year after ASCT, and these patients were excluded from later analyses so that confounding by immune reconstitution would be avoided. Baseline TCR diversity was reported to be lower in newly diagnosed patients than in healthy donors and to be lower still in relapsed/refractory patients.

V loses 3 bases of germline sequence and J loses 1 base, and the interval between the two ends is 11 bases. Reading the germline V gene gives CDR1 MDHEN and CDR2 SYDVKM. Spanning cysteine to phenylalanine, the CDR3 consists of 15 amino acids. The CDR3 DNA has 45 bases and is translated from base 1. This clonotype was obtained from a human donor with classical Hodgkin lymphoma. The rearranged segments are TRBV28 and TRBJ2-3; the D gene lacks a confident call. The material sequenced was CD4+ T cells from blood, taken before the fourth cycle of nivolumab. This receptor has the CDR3 CASSFSWVRTDTQYF. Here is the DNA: TGTGCCAGCAGTTTTTCGTGGGTCCGCACAGATACGCAGTATTTT.